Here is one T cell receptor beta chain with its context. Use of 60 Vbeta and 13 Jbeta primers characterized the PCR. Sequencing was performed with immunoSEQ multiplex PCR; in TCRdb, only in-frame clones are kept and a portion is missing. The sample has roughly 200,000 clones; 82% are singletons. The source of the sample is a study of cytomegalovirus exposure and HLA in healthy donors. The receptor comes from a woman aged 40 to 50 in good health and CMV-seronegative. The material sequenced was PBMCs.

CDR3 DNA sequence: TGTGCCAGCAGCCCCAAGTTACAGGGCCCCGGGGAGCTGTTTTTT. It translates to CASSPKLQGPGELFF. This chain uses TRBV14 with TRBJ2-2; a possible D gene is TRBD1 (6 bases). The V end was cut by 4 bases, the J end by 6 bases, with 15 bases between. The germline V gene encodes CDR1 SGHDN and CDR2 FVKESK. The CDR3 is 15 amino acids. Looking up the rest from reference TRBV14 and TRBJ2-2 gives the full variable domain: EAGVTQFPSHSVIEKGQTVTLRCDPISGHDNLYWYRRVMGKEIKFLLHFVKESKQDESGMPNNRFLAERTGGTYSTLKVQPAELEDSGVYFCASSPKLQGPGELFFGEGSRLTVL.